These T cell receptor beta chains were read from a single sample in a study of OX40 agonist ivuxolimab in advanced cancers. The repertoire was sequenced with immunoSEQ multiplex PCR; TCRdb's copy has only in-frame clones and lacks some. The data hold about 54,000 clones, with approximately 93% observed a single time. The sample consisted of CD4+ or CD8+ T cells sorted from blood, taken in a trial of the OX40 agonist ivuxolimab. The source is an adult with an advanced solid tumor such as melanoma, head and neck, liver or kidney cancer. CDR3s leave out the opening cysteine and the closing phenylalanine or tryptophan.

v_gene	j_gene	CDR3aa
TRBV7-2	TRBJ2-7	ASSLGRVSYEQY
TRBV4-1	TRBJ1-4	ASSPTLQGRKEKLF
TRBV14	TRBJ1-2	ASSQDEGYGYT
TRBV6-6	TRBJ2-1	ASSYSWRGMRNEQF
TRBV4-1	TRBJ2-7	ASSQDPGSGEQY
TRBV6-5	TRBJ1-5	ASSAWQVGPQH
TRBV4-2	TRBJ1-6	ASSQDAWRNSPLH
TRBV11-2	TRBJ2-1	ASSFSSLNEQF
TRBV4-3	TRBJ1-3	ASKSGNTIY
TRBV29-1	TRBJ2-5	SAIAPDRGQETQY
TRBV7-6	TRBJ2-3	ASSPASGGVSDTQY
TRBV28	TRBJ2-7	AARDPQGDYEQY
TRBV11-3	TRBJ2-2	ASSLARQGELF
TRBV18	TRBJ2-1	ASSPDTEEQF
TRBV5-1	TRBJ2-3	ASSLRDRTDTQY
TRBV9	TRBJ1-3	ASSVGGRASGNTIY
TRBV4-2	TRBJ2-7	ASSSSYEQY